Listed below are T cell receptor beta chains from one sample, sequenced in a study of blood T cell repertoires in COVID-19. Profiled with immunoSEQ multiplex PCR; TCRdb holds only in-frame clones, not every one. The sample holds 100,000 or so clones, 75% to 85% seen once. The sample taken for sequencing was peripheral blood. All receptors derive from a human donor in a cohort sampled during active COVID-19. The CDR3 runs from the conserved cysteine through the conserved F or W. D genes are given only for firm matches. Clone size is not always given. Where it is, it says once, few, many or a class for expanded clones.

13 TRBJ1-5 TRBD1 . TRBV5-4 CASSQDRNQPQHF TGTGCCAGCAGCCAGGACAGGAATCAGCCCCAGCATTTT
15 TRBJ2-6 . . TRBV2 CASSLQASGANVLTF TGTGCCAGCAGCCTACAGGCGAGTGGGGCCAACGTCCTGACTTTC
14 TRBJ2-7 . . TRBV19 CASSLGIVAYEQYF TGTGCCAGTAGTCTCGGGATCGTAGCCTACGAGCAGTACTTC
13 TRBJ1-2 . . TRBV5-4 CASSLGLEGGYTF TGTGCCAGCAGCTTGGGCCTAGAGGGTGGCTACACCTTC
13 TRBJ1-2 TRBD1 few TRBV2 CASSEEGASGYTF TGTGCCAGCAGTGAAGAGGGGGCTAGTGGCTACACCTTC
15 TRBJ1-5 . . TRBV28 CASSLPSGSPVAQHF TGTGCCAGCAGTCTACCCTCAGGTTCCCCGGTGGCCCAGCATTTT
15 TRBJ1-1 TRBD1 . TRBV7-9 CASSPNRGPNTEAFF TGTGCCAGCAGCCCTAACAGGGGCCCGAACACTGAAGCTTTCTTT
13 TRBJ1-1 . . TRBV5-1 CASKEQGNTEAFF TGCGCCAGCAAAGAACAGGGGAACACTGAAGCTTTCTTT
11 TRBJ1-2 . . TRBV30 CAWSFSYGYTF TGTGCCTGGAGTTTCTCTTATGGCTACACCTTC
13 TRBJ2-1 . few TRBV5-6 CASSPSPYNEQFF TGTGCCAGCAGCCCTAGTCCCTACAATGAGCAGTTCTTC